The clone carrying this T cell receptor beta chain was recorded a few times. A much larger clonotype is one base distant, so this may be a read error. Unique molecular identifiers tagged the TCRbeta library. TCRdb itself ran the PCR reads through MiXCR, one entry per CDR3 protein. The repertoire consists of fewer than 750,000 distinct CDR3 sequences, with 27% occurring once and the leading ten covering approximately 39%. The record originates from a study of T-cell reconstitution after alpha-beta-depleted transplantation in children. This receptor was taken from a boy in the first two years of life with Wiskott-Aldrich syndrome, due to receive a stem cell transplant. The material was PBMCs, obtained before TCRalphabeta/CD19-depleted stem cell transplant.

Here the CDR3 reads CSARRSLGGPYNEQFF. CDR3 sequence (DNA): TGCAGTGCCAGAAGGTCTCTGGGCGGCCCCTACAATGAGCAGTTCTTC. The chain carries TRBV20-1 and TRBJ2-1; D is ambiguous. Trimming took 6 bases from V and 2 from J, leaving 20 bases between them. The germline V gene has CDR1 DFQATT and CDR2 SNEGSKA (reference sequence). This CDR3 comprises 16 residues.